The 15 T cell receptor beta chains below all came from one sample that was sequenced in a study of blood T cells in healthy people across ages (dated by TCRdb to the mid-2010s). Library prep was done by 5' RACE. The listed sequencing device is Illumina HiSeq 2500. A second PCR of about 7 to 12 cycles was performed with a sample-barcoded 5' primer and a J-beta primer mix. TCRdb reworked the public reads: Q25 trimming with fastp, MiXCR clone assembly, productive beta chains retained. Entries that share a CDR3 protein sequence are merged under the most common genes and DNA. This sample comprises more than 750,000 distinct CDR3 sequences, around 29% of them detected only once. The ten most abundant clones make up more than 8.5% of the sample. These same records also appear under a second study, on T cells of mothers and their children.

The sequencing sample was made of blood. The source is a woman in her forties in good health.

This clonotype was counted between two and nine times. The rearrangement uses TRBV5-1 and TRBJ2-3; tentatively, D is TRBD1 (7 bases). Germline CDR1 is SGHRS and CDR2 is YFSETQ. This CDR3 has 16 amino acids. Trimming took 4 bases from V and 7 from J, leaving 22 bases between them. CDR3 nucleotide sequence: TGCGCCAGCAGCCCTGCAGGGGGGAGGCTCCAGCATACGCAGTATTTT. Protein: CASSPAGGRLQHTQYF.

This clonotype came up many times. This chain links TRBV10-3 with TRBJ2-6, with 9 bases that match TRBD1. This CDR3 is built from 17 residues. CDR1 ENHRY and CDR2 SYGVKD come from the germline V gene. V gave up 2 bases and J gave up 4 bases; unmatched junction bases: 6. Here the CDR3 DNA reads TGTGCCATCAGTGAGGACAGGGGGAGGCTGGGGGCCAACGTCCTGACTTTC. Its translation is CAISEDRGRLGANVLTF.

The genes are TRBV27 and TRBJ2-7; D not resolved. V lost 5 bases and J 3 bases, leaving 11 bases between the germline ends. Germline CDR1 is MNHEY and CDR2 is SMNVEV (reference sequence). The CDR3 has 13 amino acids. CDR3 sequence (DNA): TGTGCCAGCAGTCCCGTTCGAGGCTACGAGCAGTACTTC. Encoded protein: CASSPVRGYEQYF.

This clonotype was detected ten times or more. V is TRBV20-1 and J is TRBJ2-7; 7 nucleotides align to TRBD1. The length of the CDR3 is 12 residues. Germline V gene lookup returns CDR1 DFQATT and CDR2 SNEGSKA (reference sequence). The junction had 2 bases not matched to a gene; V was cut back by 4 bases and J by 2 bases. The CDR3 DNA reads as TGCAGTGCTACGGACAGGACCTACGAGCAGTACTTC. Translating gives CSATDRTYEQYF.

J is TRBJ2-7 and V is TRBV2; possibly TRBD1 for D (7 bases). The CDR3 is 14 amino acids. V lost 4 bases, J lost 6 bases, and 16 bases lay in between. Germline values: CDR1 SNHLY, CDR2 FYNNEI. The CDR3 DNA reads TGTGCCAGCAGTGTAAGGAGGGGGCCCCCCGAGCAGTACTTC. Translating it yields CASSVRRGPPEQYF.

With regard to this clonotype: The junction departs from germline at one end; a sequencing error may be responsible. The rearrangement links TRBV5-5 to TRBJ2-6; tentative D call: TRBD1 (5 bases). The CDR3 is 14 amino acids. The germline CDR1 and CDR2 sequences are SGHKS and YYEKEE (reference sequence). For the CDR3, the DNA is TGTGCCAGCAGCTGGAGTTCTGGGGCCAACATCCTGACTTTC. Encoded protein: CASSWSSGANILTF. Together with reference TRBV5-5 and TRBJ2-6, the CDR3 gives the full variable domain: DAGVTQSPTHLIKTRGQQVTLRCSPISGHKSVSWYQQVLGQGPQFIFQYYEKEERGRGNFPDRFSARQFPNYSSELNVNALLLGDSALYLCASSWSSGANILTFGAGSRLTVL.

This clonotype showed up just a few times. The rearrangement joins TRBV12-3 or TRBV12-4 to TRBJ2-2; 11 bases align to TRBD2. After removal of 5 bases from V and 7 bases from J, the junction contained 9 bases not matched to a gene. The length of the CDR3 is 16 residues. CDR3 residues: CASSILAGARFGELFF. In nucleotides, the CDR3 is TGTGCCAGCAGTATACTAGCGGGGGCCCGGTTCGGGGAGCTGTTTTTT.

This chain joins TRBV5-1 and TRBJ2-1, with D perhaps matching TRBD1 or TRBD2 (5 bases each). Germline CDR1 SGHRS, CDR2 YFSETQ. Deletions cut 5 bases from V and 6 bases from J, with 12 bases between. This CDR3 is 13 amino acids long. DNA for the CDR3: TGCGCCAGCAGGGCCGGGGCAGTCAATGAGCAGTTCTTC. Its translation: CASRAGAVNEQFF.

This clonotype has only a few counts. The chain has TRBV28 and TRBJ1-5, with 7 nucleotides matching TRBD1. Germline V lookup: CDR1 MDHEN, CDR2 SYDVKM. The V and J ends lost 10 bases and 0 bases, in that order; junction bases with no gene match: 3. This CDR3 contains 13 residues. The CDR3 DNA follows: TGTGCCACTGACAGGGATAGCAATCAGCCCCAGCATTTT. Protein: CATDRDSNQPQHF.

This clonotype came up many times. In DNA form, the CDR3 reads TGTGCCAGCAGCCTGGCCCCCGGGTCCTACAATGAGCAGTTCTTC. Translation gives CASSLAPGSYNEQFF. The chain employs TRBV3-1 and TRBJ2-1; D not certain. Trimming removed 4 bases from V and 1 base from J, with 11 bases in between. The germline V gene encodes CDR1 LGHDT and CDR2 YNNKEL (reference sequence). The CDR3 runs to 15 residues.

The V call is TRBV2, the J call TRBJ2-1, with TRBD2 as a possible D gene (5 bases). Trimming took 3 bases from V and 7 from J, leaving 7 bases between them. The germline gives CDR1 SNHLY, CDR2 FYNNEI. The length of the CDR3 is 12 residues. The CDR3 loop is CASSDTSNEQFF. CDR3 in DNA: TGTGCCAGCAGTGATACTAGTAATGAGCAGTTCTTC.

Many counts were recorded for this clonotype. The genes are TRBV27 and TRBJ2-7; tentative D call: TRBD1 (6 bases). Germline CDR1 MNHEY, CDR2 SMNVEV (reference sequence). The CDR3 length is 15 residues. Trimming took 4 bases from V and 0 from J, leaving 13 bases between them. CDR3 residues: CASSSAGANSYEQYF. The CDR3 DNA reads as TGTGCCAGCAGTTCCGCAGGGGCCAACTCCTACGAGCAGTACTTC.

Concerning this clonotype: Just one base apart from a much larger clone, this may be a read error. The chain is built from TRBV29-1 and TRBJ2-1; D remains ambiguous. The CDR3 covers 13 residues. Germline-derived CDR1 and CDR2 are SQVTM and ANQGSEA. This CDR3 reads CSVLFKSYDEQFF. CDR3 nucleotides: TGCAGCGTCCTCTTTAAATCCTACGATGAGCAGTTCTTC.

This clonotype was observed a handful of times. J is TRBJ1-1 and V is TRBV6-6; possibly TRBD1 for D (5 bases). This CDR3 contains 14 residues. CDR1 and CDR2 (germline): MNHNY, SVGAGI (reference sequence). Deletions cut 6 bases from V and 4 bases from J, with 15 bases between. The CDR3 sequence: CASSPKAQGTEAFF. As DNA, the CDR3 is TGTGCCAGCAGCCCTAAGGCCCAGGGCACTGAAGCTTTCTTT.

The chain uses TRBV5-1 and TRBJ2-5; 13 bases are shared with TRBD2. The CDR3 is made up of 18 amino acids. Unmatched junction bases numbered 15, after V lost 4 bases and J lost 6 bases. Germline values: CDR1 SGHRS, CDR2 YFSETQ. CDR3 sequence (DNA): TGCGCCAGCAGCAACTCCGGGACTAGCGGGGATATGAGGAAGACCCAGTACTTC. Translation gives CASSNSGTSGDMRKTQYF.